This TCR beta chain was sequenced in a study of cytomegalovirus exposure and HLA in healthy donors. On the study more broadly: Later analysis reported that the approximately 120 validation repertoires shared the platform of the 600 to 750 first-cohort repertoires. Study-wide results and caveats: There were some public TCRs occurring in many donors, but most TCR sequences were rare.

The assay was immunoSEQ multiplex PCR, and TCRdb's table has in-frame clones only and misses some. The sample lists about 110,000 clones, 90% to 96% occurring once. A note on this clone: Its antigen remains unknown.

CDR1 MNHEY and CDR2 SMNVEV come from the germline V gene (reference sequence). CDR3 length equals 14 residues. This sequence was found in a woman in her late teens or twenties in good health and CMV-seronegative. The V call is TRBV27, the J call TRBJ2-3; 8 bases fit TRBD2. The sample comprised PBMCs. CDR3 sequence reads: CATTGGWFTDTQYF. Written as DNA, the CDR3 is TGTGCTACAACGGGGGGGTGGTTCACAGATACGCAGTATTTT.